What follows is one T cell receptor (beta chain) and its context. Its ends do not fully match the called genes, so a read error is possible. The protocol was immunoSEQ multiplex PCR, while the TCRdb copy is restricted to in-frame clones and leaves out a portion. In the table there are about 190,000 clones, around 83% of which are singletons. These data come from a study of blood T cell repertoires in COVID-19. CDR1 and CDR2 (germline): SGDLS, YYNGEE. The CDR3 extends over 15 amino acids. This rearrangement joins TRBV9 to TRBJ2-7; 7 bases match TRBD1. The specimen was peripheral blood. This clonotype originated in a woman between 40 and 50 years old with acute or convalescent COVID-19. The CDR3 loop is CASSPRQGFSSEQYF. CDR3 DNA: TGTGCCAGCAGCCCCCGACAGGGATTTTCCTCCGAGCAGTACTTC.